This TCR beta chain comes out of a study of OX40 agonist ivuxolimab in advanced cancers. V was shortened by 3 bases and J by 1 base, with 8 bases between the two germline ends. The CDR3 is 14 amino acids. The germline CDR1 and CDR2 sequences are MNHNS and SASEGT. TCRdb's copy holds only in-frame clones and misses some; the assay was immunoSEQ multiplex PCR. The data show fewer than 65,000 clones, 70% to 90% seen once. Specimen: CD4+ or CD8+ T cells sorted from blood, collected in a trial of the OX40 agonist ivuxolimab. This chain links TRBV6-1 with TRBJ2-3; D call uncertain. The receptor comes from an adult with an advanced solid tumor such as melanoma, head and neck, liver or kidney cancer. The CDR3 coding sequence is TGTGCCAGCAGTGACTCTGGGGGCACAGATACGCAGTATTTT. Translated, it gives CASSDSGGTDTQYF.